This paragraph reports one T cell receptor (beta chain). Profiling relied on immunoSEQ multiplex PCR, and the TCRdb table lists in-frame clones only, not all of them. The sample shows around 130,000 clones, 75% to 85% of them seen only once. The sample is drawn from a study of blood T cell repertoires in COVID-19. For the study at large: Nucleic acid was either cDNA or gDNA, and it came from T cells, B-cell-depleted T cells, or PBMCs.

Germline CDR1 GTSNPN, CDR2 SVGIG (reference sequence). Trimming stripped 3 bases from V and 2 bases from J, with 17 bases between. The CDR3 consists of 15 residues. The chain recombines TRBV30 with TRBJ2-7; D gene unclear. The sequenced sample consisted of peripheral blood. This clonotype was obtained from a middle-aged man with acute or convalescent COVID-19. This chain's CDR3 is CAWSPDTSFTYEQYF. CDR3 nucleotides: TGTGCCTGGAGCCCCGACACTTCCTTTACCTACGAGCAGTACTTC.